This T cell receptor beta chain derives from a study of T cell repertoires in cytomegalovirus infection. A single record per CDR3 protein comes from TCRdb applying MiXCR to the reads. The sample shows about 680,000 distinct CDR3 sequences, 24% of them seen only once. Regarding the study as a whole: Predominance within the ex vivo response was attributable to HLA-C-restricted CMV-specific TCR beta clonotypes. Carriers of CMV and the relevant HLA type were discriminated by public TCR beta frequency.

A note on this clonotype: What it binds is unknown.

The CDR3 contains 13 residues. V lost 6 bases, J lost 4 bases, and 6 bases stayed unmatched. CDR1 is DFQATT and CDR2 is SNEGSKA in the germline V gene (reference sequence). This sequence originates from a human donor in good health (CMV status not recorded). Some clones in this sample may be carry-over from other donors' samples. Sequenced input: CD8+ T cells from PBMCs. This chain connects TRBV20-1 to TRBJ1-2; TRBD1 matches 9 bases. The CDR3 sequence: CSASPGQGYGYTF. The CDR3 coding sequence is TGCAGTGCGAGTCCGGGACAGGGCTATGGCTACACCTTC.